This T cell receptor beta chain was documented in a study of CD8 T cells in Susac syndrome. CDR3 size: 14 residues. The germline CDR1 and CDR2 sequences are SNHLY and FYNNEI. Trimming took 4 bases from V and 6 from J, leaving 13 bases between them. With random hexamers, roughly 0.45 to 1 ug RNA was reverse transcribed. By means of immunoSEQ multiplex PCR, TCR beta CDR3 spanning 54 Vbeta and 13 Jbeta underwent amplification. TCRdb itself ran the immunoSEQ multiplex PCR reads through MiXCR, one entry per CDR3 protein. The sample carries 40,000 to 55,000 distinct CDR3 sequences, roughly 93% recorded once. TCR beta sequencing was performed on blood CD8+ and CD4+ T cells.

The genes are TRBV2 and TRBJ2-1; tentative D call: TRBD2 (6 bases). The sequencing input was CD8+ T cells from PBMCs. This sequence originates from a human donor with multiple sclerosis. The CDR3 DNA reads as TGTGCCAGCAGTGCGGCGGGGCTGATCAATGAGCAGTTCTTC. It specifies CASSAAGLINEQFF.